The sequence of this T cell receptor beta chain was determined in a study of neoadjuvant anti-PD-1 for oral cavity cancer. Study as a whole: Most patients had three to four biweekly doses of 3 mg/kg nivolumab before resection. Patients without progression received a fourth nivolumab dose around day 43, then surgical resection on days 50-56.

Sequencing was performed with immunoSEQ multiplex PCR; in TCRdb, only in-frame clones are kept and a portion is missing. This sample has fewer than 15,000 clones; about 70% occur once, and the top ten carry 2.5% to 3%. Per the germline V gene, CDR1 is SNHLY and CDR2 is FYNNEI. CDR3 length: 13 amino acids. V lost 5 bases and J lost 2, with 8 bases in between. As regards this clone: The antigen is undetermined.

Study-level results: Higher pretreatment Treg/Th17 ratios tracked higher pretreatment blood clonality.

Time point of the sample: after neoadjuvant nivolumab, at surgical resection. The clonotype was recovered from a person between 35 and 79 years old with oral cavity squamous cell carcinoma. The sample consisted of PBMCs, taken after nivolumab (anti-PD-1) treatment. The chain is built from TRBV2 and TRBJ2-3; D may match TRBD1 or TRBD2 (5 bases each). The CDR3 DNA follows: TGTGCCAGCAGTAGGGGACCCACAGATACGCAGTATTTT. Its translation is CASSRGPTDTQYF.